This T cell receptor (beta chain) originates from a study of T-cell memory formation after mild COVID-19. To note about this clonotype: Its antigen is currently unknown.

TCR alpha and TCR beta cDNA libraries carrying sample barcodes and UMIs came from 5'RACE with constant-segment primers. Each CDR3 protein is one row after TCRdb ran MiXCR on the 5' RACE reads. The table lists a few hundred thousand distinct CDR3 sequences, about a sixth of them singletons. Losses at the gene ends were 0 bases for V and 7 bases for J; bases not matched to a gene: 5. Germline values: CDR1 DFQATT, CDR2 SNEGSKA (reference sequence). The CDR3 runs 14 residues. Study outcomes and limitations: That cross-reactive memory joined was suggested by some responding clones appearing in pre-infection memory. Mainly in CM and EM were contracting CD4+ clones; CD8+ were in EMRA.

Sequenced input: PBMCs or a T cell subset sorted from them (not recorded which). The chain recombines TRBV20-1 with TRBJ2-2; 7 bases map to TRBD1. The clonotype was recovered from a young man who had mild COVID-19 (a few samples of this study predate the infection). Cell type and time point are not known. The CDR3 protein is CSAREGQDSGELFF. CDR3 nucleotides: TGCAGTGCTAGAGAAGGACAGGACAGCGGGGAGCTGTTTTTT.